This T cell receptor beta chain was recorded in a study of OX40 agonist ivuxolimab in advanced cancers. Study-wide background: Partial responses were seen in three patients, one with hepatocellular carcinoma and two with cutaneous melanoma.

TCRdb's copy holds only in-frame clones and misses some; the assay was immunoSEQ multiplex PCR. Here the sample spans about 79,000 clones, roughly 88% being singletons. CDR1 MGHRA and CDR2 YSYEKL come from the germline V gene. V shed 2 bases and J 8 bases; nucleotides not matched to a gene: 17. This CDR3 has 17 amino acids. Findings and caveats of the study: More expanded clones were seen, on average, in CD8+ T cells than in CD4+. Among some nonresponders, normalized T-cell clonal expansion was also low. Clonal expansion was seen in CD4+ and CD8+ blood T cells by week 6 at 0.1 to 3.0 mg/kg.

Notes on this clone: Antigen unknown.

The receptor comes from an adult with an advanced solid tumor such as melanoma, head and neck, liver or kidney cancer. V usage is TRBV4-1 and J usage is TRBJ1-2; 7 nucleotides match TRBD1. The sample in question was CD4+ or CD8+ T cells sorted from blood, obtained in a trial of the OX40 agonist ivuxolimab. The CDR3 nucleotides read TGCGCCAGCAGCCAATCTCATTCTGGCGACAGGGCAGGAGGCTACACCTTC. This codes for CASSQSHSGDRAGGYTF.